This T cell receptor beta chain was recovered during a study of PD-1 blockade in mismatch repair-deficient tumors. Whole-study results and caveats: Tumor-resident clones, often undetectable pretreatment in blood, expanded then contracted after pembrolizumab.

Mismatch repair deficiency was confirmed in all patients, by PCR or immunohistochemistry. Trimming stripped 0 bases from V and 1 base from J, with 12 bases between. There are 17 residues in the CDR3. CDR1 is LGHNA, CDR2 YSLEER, per germline. On this clone: Its specificity is unknown.

The protocol was immunoSEQ multiplex PCR, while the TCRdb copy is restricted to in-frame clones and leaves out a portion. The sample lists more than 95,000 clones, around 87% seen once, with approximately 15% in the top ten. The receptor's source is an adult with mismatch repair-deficient cancer. This rearrangement joins TRBV4-3 to TRBJ2-2; D possibly corresponds to TRBD2 (5 bases). The source material was peripheral blood, sampled 44 weeks after starting pembrolizumab. Here the CDR3 reads CASSQELRRVNTGELFF. The DNA for the CDR3 is TGCGCCAGCAGCCAAGAATTGAGGCGGGTGAACACCGGGGAGCTGTTTTTT.